This is a list of T cell receptor beta chains from one sample in a study of blood T cell repertoires in COVID-19. Generated by immunoSEQ multiplex PCR, the TCRdb table keeps only in-frame clones and is missing some. The sample carries approximately 150,000 clones, 80% to 85% recorded once. Material: peripheral blood. The source of these receptors is a human donor in a cohort sampled during active COVID-19. The conserved cysteine and the conserved F or W are not part of the CDR3 here. Rows may omit the clone size; those that give it use once, few, many or a size class.

V gene | clone size | CDR3 protein
TRBV11-2 | . | ASSLGWGGFYEQY
TRBV6-5 | . | ATSWGQADIPQH
TRBV6-5 | . | ASKVNRGGYT
TRBV7-9 | . | ASSRDRIYEQY
TRBV4-1 | . | ASSQDWLSGESPSHSTDTQY
TRBV28 | few | ASSVVGGTGMEKLF
TRBV18 | . | ASSPSNSNQPQH
TRBV28 | . | ASSVRDTQY
TRBV2 | . | ASSAPSPAYNEQF
TRBV27 | . | ASSPRRQGTYEQY
TRBV5-4 | . | ASSTGLAGATYEQY
TRBV7-9 | . | ASSLAFPGLAGVVGEQY
TRBV29-1 | . | SVSSGSYEQY
TRBV18 | . | ASSRSLEKLF
TRBV5-1 | . | ASSPDSTEQPQH
TRBV11-2 | . | ASSLDGGFTEAF
TRBV5-1 | . | ASSLGGTSGRYGANVLT
TRBV6-4 | . | ASGAGKGHITDRTDTQY
TRBV10-3 | . | AISPAGPRGQY
TRBV7-8 | . | ASSLGGSSSTNEKLF
TRBV28 | . | ASGMTSGRADEQY
TRBV5-4 | once | ASSTYGARPYEQY
TRBV27 | few | ASSFQPGGEETQY
TRBV7-9 | few | ASSLGAGGIQPQH
TRBV7-2 | . | ASSTYTDTQY
TRBV28 | . | ASRTGGAQGIGEKLF
TRBV11-2 | . | ASSLLTDLNEQF
TRBV6-5 | . | ASSLLTENTEAF
TRBV6-8 | . | ASSYSSSGFRTGIYEQY
TRBV10-2 | . | ASSEAGLAGVETQY
TRBV7-9 | . | ASSVTARTDTQY
TRBV7-9 | . | ASSSTGTSFETQY
TRBV15 | . | ATSRAGGGRAYEQY
TRBV7-2 | . | ASRHTSGLYNEQF
TRBV28 | few | ASSSRLAEKQY
TRBV7-8 | once | ASSLVAGTTNTEAF
TRBV5-6 | . | ASSRGLLVYGYT